The present entry profiles one TCR beta chain with its context. The data are from a study of CXCR3-negative and CXCR3-positive naive CD8 T cells. The CDR3 loop spans 14 amino acids. The germline V gene encodes CDR1 SGHAT and CDR2 FQNNGV. Libraries of TRB cDNA were made by 5' RACE and carried UMIs. TCRdb re-called the 5' RACE reads; every CDR3 protein appears as one record, without DNA. The sample data list 100,000 to 150,000 distinct CDR3 sequences. Sequenced input: naive CXCR3- CD8+ T cells from blood. The subset denotes: CD45RO-CCR7+CD27+CD95- naive CD8+ T cells lacking CXCR3 (TNR3-). The chain is built from TRBV11-2 and TRBJ2-7; TCRdb's D call, TRBD2, is unchecked because there is no DNA. The TCR was taken from a human donor in good health. Some clones in this sample may be carry-over from other donors' samples. CDR3 in amino acids: CASSLGTSVYEQYF.